Listed here are 4 T cell receptor beta chains from one sample, sequenced in a study of vaccination effects on CD4 cells after COVID-19. Their recognized antigens are unknown. Antigen-specific CD4+ T cells were expanded with viral peptide pools in the ViraFEST assay before sequencing. It was after 10 days of culture that CD4+ T cells were isolated. The individual was infected with SARS-CoV-2 between March and December 2020, as confirmed by PCR. TCRdb keeps only in-frame clones here, not all; method: immunoSEQ multiplex PCR. The repertoire has around 26,000 clones, roughly 74% of them found once; the top ten carry around 16%. The input for sequencing was CD4+ T cells from PBMCs cultured with HCoV-NL63 spike peptides, taken before COVID-19 vaccination. Receptors were obtained from a human donor who had a prior SARS-CoV-2 infection.

This chain joins TRBV19 and TRBJ2-7, with a weak D call TRBD2 (6 bases). V lost 4 bases and J lost 7, with 14 bases in between. CDR3 size: 13 residues. Germline-derived CDR1 and CDR2 are LNHDA and SQIVND (reference sequence). DNA for the CDR3: TGTGCCAGTAGTACGGGACTCCGCCGAGAGCAGTACTTC. Protein: CASSTGLRREQYF. The entire variable domain, with the rest obtained from reference TRBV19 and TRBJ2-7, is as follows: DGGITQSPKYLFRKEGQNVTLSCEQNLNHDAMYWYRQDPGQGLRLIYYSQIVNDFQKGDIAEGYSVSREKKESFPLTVTSAQKNPTAFYLCASSTGLRREQYFGPGTRLTVT.

V is TRBV5-1 and J is TRBJ2-5; D ambiguous. V was cut by 2 bases and J by 0 bases, with 5 bases left in between. Germline CDR1 and CDR2: SGHRS and YFSETQ. CDR3 size: 13 residues. CDR3 in DNA: TGCGCCAGCAGCTTCCTCTACCAAGAGACCCAGTACTTC. Translated: CASSFLYQETQYF.

J is TRBJ2-1 and V is TRBV5-1; weak D call: TRBD1 (6 bases). The CDR3 loop spans 13 amino acids. The ends were cut back, 2 bases at V and 7 bases at J, with 10 bases in the middle. The germline V gene encodes CDR1 SGHRS and CDR2 YFSETQ. CDR3 residues: CASSLQGINEQFF. The CDR3 region has the DNA TGCGCCAGCAGCTTACAGGGAATAAATGAGCAGTTCTTC. The full variable domain, its missing parts supplied by reference TRBV5-1 and TRBJ2-1, is KAGVTQTPRYLIKTRGQQVTLSCSPISGHRSVSWYQQTPGQGLQFLFEYFSETQRNKGNFPGRFSGRQFSNSRSEMNVSTLELGDSALYLCASSLQGINEQFFGPGTRLTVL.

The V call is TRBV5-6, the J call TRBJ2-5; TRBD1 aligns across 7 bases. Losses at the gene ends were 1 base for V and 5 bases for J; bases not matched to a gene: 5. This CDR3 comprises 14 residues. Germline V gene data show CDR1 as SGHDT and CDR2 as YYEEEE. CDR3 DNA sequence: TGTGCCAGCAGCTTGAGGGGGCTGGGGGAGACCCAGTACTTC. Residues: CASSLRGLGETQYF.